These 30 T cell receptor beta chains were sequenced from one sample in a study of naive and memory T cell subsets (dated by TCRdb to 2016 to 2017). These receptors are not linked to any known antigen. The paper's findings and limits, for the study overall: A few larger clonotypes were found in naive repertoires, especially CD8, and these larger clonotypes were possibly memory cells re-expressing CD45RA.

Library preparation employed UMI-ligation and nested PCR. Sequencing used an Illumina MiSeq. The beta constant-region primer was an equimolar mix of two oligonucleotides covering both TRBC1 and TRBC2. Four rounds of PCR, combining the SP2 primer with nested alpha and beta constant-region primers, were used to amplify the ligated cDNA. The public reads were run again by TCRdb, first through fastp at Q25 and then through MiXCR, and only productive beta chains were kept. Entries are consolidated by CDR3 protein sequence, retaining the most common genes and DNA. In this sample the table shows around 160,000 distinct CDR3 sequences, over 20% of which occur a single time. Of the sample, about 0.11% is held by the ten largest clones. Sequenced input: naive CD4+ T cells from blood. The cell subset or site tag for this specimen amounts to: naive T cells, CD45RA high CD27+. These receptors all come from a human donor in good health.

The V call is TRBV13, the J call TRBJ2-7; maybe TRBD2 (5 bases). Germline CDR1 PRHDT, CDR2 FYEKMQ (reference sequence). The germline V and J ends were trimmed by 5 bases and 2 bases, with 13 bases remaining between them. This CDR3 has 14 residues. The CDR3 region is CASSPSGVTYEQYF. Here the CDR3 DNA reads TGTGCCAGCAGCCCATCCGGGGTAACCTACGAGCAGTACTTC.

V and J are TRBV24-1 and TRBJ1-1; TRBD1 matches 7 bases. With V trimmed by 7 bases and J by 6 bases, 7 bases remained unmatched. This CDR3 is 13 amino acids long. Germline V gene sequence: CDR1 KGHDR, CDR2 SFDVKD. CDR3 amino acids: CATREQGWSEAFF. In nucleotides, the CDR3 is TGTGCCACCAGGGAACAGGGGTGGTCTGAAGCTTTCTTT.

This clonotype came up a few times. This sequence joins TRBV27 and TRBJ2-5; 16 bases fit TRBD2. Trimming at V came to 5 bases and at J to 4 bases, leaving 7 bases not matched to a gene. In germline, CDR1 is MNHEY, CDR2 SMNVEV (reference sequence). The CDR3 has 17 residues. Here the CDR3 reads CASSPRGTSGRGETQYF. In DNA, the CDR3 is TGTGCCAGCAGTCCTCGAGGGACTAGCGGGAGGGGAGAGACCCAGTACTTC.

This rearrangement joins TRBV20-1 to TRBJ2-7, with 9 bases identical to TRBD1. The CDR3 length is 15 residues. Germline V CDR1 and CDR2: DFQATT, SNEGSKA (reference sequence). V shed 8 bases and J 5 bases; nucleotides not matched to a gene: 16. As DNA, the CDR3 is TGCAGTATCATCAAGCCGGGACAGGGTTTCCACGAGCAGTACTTC. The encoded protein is CSIIKPGQGFHEQYF.

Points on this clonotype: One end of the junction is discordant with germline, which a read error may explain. CDR3 DNA sequence: TGTGCTAGCAGCCCTCGGACAGGGGTCACCGGGGAGCTGTTTTTT. This gives the protein CASSPRTGVTGELFF. The chain combines TRBV7-7 with TRBJ2-2; TRBD1 aligns across 9 bases. CDR1 is SSHAT and CDR2 is FNYEAQ in the germline V gene (reference sequence). This CDR3 contains 15 residues.

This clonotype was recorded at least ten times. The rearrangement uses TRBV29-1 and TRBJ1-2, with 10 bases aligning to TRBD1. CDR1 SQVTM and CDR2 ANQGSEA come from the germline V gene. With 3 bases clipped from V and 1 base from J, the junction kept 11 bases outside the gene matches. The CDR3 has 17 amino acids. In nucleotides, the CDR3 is TGCAGCGTTGACAGACCGGGACAGGGGAAACTTAACTATGGCTACACCTTC. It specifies CSVDRPGQGKLNYGYTF.

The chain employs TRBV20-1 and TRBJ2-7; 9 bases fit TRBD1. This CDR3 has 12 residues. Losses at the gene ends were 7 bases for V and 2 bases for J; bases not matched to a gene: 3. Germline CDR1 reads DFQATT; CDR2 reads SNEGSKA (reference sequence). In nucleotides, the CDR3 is TGCAGTGGGACAGGGGAGGCCTACGAGCAGTACTTC. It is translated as CSGTGEAYEQYF.

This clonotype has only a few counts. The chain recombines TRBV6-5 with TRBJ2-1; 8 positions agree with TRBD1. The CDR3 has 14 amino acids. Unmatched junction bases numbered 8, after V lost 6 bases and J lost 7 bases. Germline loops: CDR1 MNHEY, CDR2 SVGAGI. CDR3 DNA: TGTGCCAGCAGCCCCGCGGACAGGGCGAATGAGCAGTTCTTC. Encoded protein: CASSPADRANEQFF.

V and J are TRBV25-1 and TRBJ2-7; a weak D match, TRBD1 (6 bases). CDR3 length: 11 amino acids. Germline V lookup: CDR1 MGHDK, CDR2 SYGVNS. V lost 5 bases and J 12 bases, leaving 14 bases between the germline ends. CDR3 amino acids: CASSFGQLLYF. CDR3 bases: TGTGCCAGCAGTTTTGGACAGTTACTGTACTTC.

This chain's CDR3 is CASSISSGANVLTF. As DNA, the CDR3 is TGTGCCAGCAGTATAAGCTCTGGGGCCAACGTCCTGACTTTC. The genes are TRBV28 and TRBJ2-6; D is uncertain. CDR1 is MDHEN and CDR2 is SYDVKM in the germline V gene. Trimming took off 5 bases at V and 0 bases at J, with 5 bases between the two ends. The CDR3 totals 14 residues. The variable domain in full, completed from reference TRBV28 and TRBJ2-6, reads DVKVTQSSRYLVKRTGEKVFLECVQDMDHENMFWYRQDPGLGLRLIYFSYDVKMKEKGDIPEGYSVSREKKERFSLILESASTNQTSMYLCASSISSGANVLTFGAGSRLTVL.

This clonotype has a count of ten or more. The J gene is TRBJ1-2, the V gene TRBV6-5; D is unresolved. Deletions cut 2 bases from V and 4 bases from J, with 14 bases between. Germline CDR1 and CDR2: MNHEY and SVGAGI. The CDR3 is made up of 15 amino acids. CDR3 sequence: CASSYLPVKLYGYTF. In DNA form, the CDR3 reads TGTGCCAGCAGTTACCTTCCAGTAAAGCTCTATGGCTACACCTTC.

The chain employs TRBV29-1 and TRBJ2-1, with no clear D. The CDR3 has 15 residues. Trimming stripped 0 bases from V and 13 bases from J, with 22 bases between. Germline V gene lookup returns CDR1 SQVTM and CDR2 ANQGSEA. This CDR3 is CSVEDQVGLVHLQFF. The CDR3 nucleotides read TGCAGCGTTGAAGATCAGGTCGGTCTTGTCCACCTCCAGTTCTTC.

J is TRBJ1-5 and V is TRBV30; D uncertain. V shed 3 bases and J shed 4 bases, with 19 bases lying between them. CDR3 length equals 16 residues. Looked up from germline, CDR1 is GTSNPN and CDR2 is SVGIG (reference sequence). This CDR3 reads CAWREKGRVRNQPQHF. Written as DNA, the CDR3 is TGTGCCTGGAGGGAAAAAGGCCGGGTTAGAAATCAGCCCCAGCATTTT.

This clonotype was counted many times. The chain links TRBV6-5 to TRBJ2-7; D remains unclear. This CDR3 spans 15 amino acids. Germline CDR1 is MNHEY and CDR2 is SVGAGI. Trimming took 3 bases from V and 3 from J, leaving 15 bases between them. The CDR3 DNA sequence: TGTGCCAGCAGTTATTCCCGCCTAATCATCTACGAGCAGTACTTC. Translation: CASSYSRLIIYEQYF.

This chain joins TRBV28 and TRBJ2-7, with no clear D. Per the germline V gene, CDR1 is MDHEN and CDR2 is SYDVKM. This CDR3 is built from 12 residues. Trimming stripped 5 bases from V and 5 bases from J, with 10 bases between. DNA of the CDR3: TGTGCCAGCAGTCCCCTACGCCACGAGCAGTACTTC. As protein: CASSPLRHEQYF.

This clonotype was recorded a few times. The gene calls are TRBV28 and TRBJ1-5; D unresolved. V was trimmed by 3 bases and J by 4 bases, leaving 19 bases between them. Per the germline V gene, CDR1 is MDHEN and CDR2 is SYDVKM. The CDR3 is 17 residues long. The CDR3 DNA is TGTGCCAGCAGTTTTTTTGGAAGAGCCGCACTAAATCAGCCCCAGCATTTT. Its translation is CASSFFGRAALNQPQHF.

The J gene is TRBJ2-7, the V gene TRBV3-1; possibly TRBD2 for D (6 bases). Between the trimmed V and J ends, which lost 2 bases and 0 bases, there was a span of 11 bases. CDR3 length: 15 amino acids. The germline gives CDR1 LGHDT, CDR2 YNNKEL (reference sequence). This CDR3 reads CASSQQLAISYEQYF. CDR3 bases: TGTGCCAGCAGCCAACAACTAGCAATCTCCTACGAGCAGTACTTC.

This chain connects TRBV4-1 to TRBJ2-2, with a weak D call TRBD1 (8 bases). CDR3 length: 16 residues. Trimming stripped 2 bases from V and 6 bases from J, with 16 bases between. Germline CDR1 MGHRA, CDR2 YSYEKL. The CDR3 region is CASSQIRTGRAGELFF. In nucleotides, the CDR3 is TGCGCCAGCAGCCAAATCCGGACAGGGAGGGCCGGGGAGCTGTTTTTT.

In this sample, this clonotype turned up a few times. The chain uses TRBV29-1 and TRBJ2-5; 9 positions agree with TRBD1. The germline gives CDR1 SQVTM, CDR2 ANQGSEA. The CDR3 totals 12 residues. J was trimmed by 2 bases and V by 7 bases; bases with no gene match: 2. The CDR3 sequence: CSGGQGQETQYF. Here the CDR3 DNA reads TGCAGCGGGGGACAGGGACAAGAGACCCAGTACTTC.

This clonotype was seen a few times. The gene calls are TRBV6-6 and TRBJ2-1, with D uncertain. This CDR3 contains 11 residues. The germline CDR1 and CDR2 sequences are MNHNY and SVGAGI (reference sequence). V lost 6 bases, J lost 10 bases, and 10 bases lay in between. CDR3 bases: TGTGCCAGCAGCCAAAGCAGGGAGCAGTTCTTC. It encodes CASSQSREQFF.

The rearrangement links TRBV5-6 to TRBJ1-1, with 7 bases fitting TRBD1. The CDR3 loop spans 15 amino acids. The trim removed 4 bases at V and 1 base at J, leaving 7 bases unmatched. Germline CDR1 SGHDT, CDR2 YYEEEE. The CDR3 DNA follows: TGTGCCAGCAGCACGTCCGGGACAGCGAACACTGAAGCTTTCTTT. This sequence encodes CASSTSGTANTEAFF.

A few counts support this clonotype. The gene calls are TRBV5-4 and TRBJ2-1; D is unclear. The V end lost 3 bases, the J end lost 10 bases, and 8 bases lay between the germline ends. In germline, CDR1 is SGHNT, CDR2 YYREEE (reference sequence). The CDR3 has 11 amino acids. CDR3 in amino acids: CASSSSSEQFF. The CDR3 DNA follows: TGTGCCAGCAGCTCCTCTTCGGAGCAGTTCTTC.

The CDR3 spells CASIGSSGTYEQYF. CDR3 bases: TGTGCCAGCATAGGGTCTAGCGGAACCTACGAGCAGTACTTC. The chain couples TRBV2 to TRBJ2-7; 7 nucleotides agree with TRBD2. In germline, CDR1 is SNHLY, CDR2 FYNNEI. CDR3 length equals 14 residues. J was trimmed by 2 bases and V by 7 bases; bases with no gene match: 8.

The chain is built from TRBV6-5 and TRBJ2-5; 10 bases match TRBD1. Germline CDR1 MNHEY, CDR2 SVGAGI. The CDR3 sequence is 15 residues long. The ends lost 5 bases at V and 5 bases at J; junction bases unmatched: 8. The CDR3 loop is CASSADRGPGETQYF. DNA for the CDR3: TGTGCCAGCAGTGCCGACAGGGGGCCGGGGGAGACCCAGTACTTC.

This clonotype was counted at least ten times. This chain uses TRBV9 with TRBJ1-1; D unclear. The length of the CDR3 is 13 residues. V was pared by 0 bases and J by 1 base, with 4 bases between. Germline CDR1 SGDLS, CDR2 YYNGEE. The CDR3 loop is CASSVGSNTEAFF. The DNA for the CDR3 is TGTGCCAGCAGCGTAGGGTCGAACACTGAAGCTTTCTTT.

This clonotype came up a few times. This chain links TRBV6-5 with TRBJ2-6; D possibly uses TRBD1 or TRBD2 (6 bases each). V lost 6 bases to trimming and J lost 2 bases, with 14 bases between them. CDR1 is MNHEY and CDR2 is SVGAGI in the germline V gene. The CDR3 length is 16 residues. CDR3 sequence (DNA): TGTGCCAGCAGACCTACAGGGACTCCTGGGGCCAACGTCCTGACTTTC. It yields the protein CASRPTGTPGANVLTF.

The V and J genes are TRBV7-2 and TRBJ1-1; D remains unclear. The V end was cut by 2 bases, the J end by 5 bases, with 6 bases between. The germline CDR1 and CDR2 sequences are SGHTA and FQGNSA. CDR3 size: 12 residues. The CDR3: CASSLWLTEAFF. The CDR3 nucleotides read TGTGCCAGCAGCTTATGGCTTACTGAAGCTTTCTTT. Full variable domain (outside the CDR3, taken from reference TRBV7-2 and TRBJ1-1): GAGVSQSPSNKVTEKGKDVELRCDPISGHTALYWYRQSLGQGLEFLIYFQGNSAPDKSGLPSDRFSAERTGGSVSTLTIQRTQQEDSAVYLCASSLWLTEAFFGQGTRLTVV.

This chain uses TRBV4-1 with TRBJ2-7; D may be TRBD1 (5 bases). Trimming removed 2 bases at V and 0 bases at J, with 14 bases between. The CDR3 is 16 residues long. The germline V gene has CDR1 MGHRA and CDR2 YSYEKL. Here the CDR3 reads CASSQSPSRGSYEQYF. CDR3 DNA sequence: TGCGCCAGCAGCCAATCCCCTAGTAGGGGCTCCTACGAGCAGTACTTC.

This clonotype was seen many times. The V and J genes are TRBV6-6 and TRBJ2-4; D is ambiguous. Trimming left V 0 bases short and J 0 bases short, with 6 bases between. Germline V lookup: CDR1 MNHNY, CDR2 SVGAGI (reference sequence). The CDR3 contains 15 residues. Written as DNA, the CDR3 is TGTGCCAGCAGTTACTCTGGGGTAGCCAAAAACATTCAGTACTTC. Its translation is CASSYSGVAKNIQYF.

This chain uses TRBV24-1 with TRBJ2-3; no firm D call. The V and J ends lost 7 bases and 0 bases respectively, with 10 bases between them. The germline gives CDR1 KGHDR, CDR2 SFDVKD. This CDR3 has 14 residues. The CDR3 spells CATRKTASTDTQYF. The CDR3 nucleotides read TGTGCCACCAGAAAGACGGCTAGCACAGATACGCAGTATTTT.